Shown below are 24 T cell receptor beta chains from a single sample sequenced in a study of blood T cells in healthy people across ages. For the second PCR, which ran for about 6 to 12 cycles, a sample-barcoded 5' primer and a J-beta primer mix were used. One entry per CDR3 protein, called by TCRdb with MiXCR from the 5' RACE reads. The sample holds 590,000 or so distinct CDR3 sequences, roughly 31% seen once. The sequencing input was blood. The receptors originated from a woman at least 80 years old in good health.

For this clonotype: A much larger clone differs by one base, so this may be a read error. The chain combines TRBV19 with TRBJ2-1; 10 bases match TRBD2. The J call may be wrong; the DNA end is better matched by TRBJ2-7. The CDR3 runs 15 residues. The germline V gene encodes CDR1 LNHDA and CDR2 SQIVND (reference sequence). The CDR3 loop is CASGPGLAILNEQYF. CDR3 DNA sequence: TGTGCCAGTGGCCCGGGACTAGCGATCCTCAATGAGCAGTACTTC.

This clonotype has a handful of counts. The rearrangement links TRBV20-1 to TRBJ1-6, with 7 bases fitting TRBD1. The CDR3 is made up of 13 amino acids. V dropped 5 bases and J dropped 10; count of bases not matched to a gene: 8. Germline CDR1 is DFQATT and CDR2 is SNEGSKA (reference sequence). The CDR3 DNA follows: TGCAGTGCTGAACCGGGACAGAAGTCACCCCTCCACTTT. Amino acid sequence: CSAEPGQKSPLHF.

This clonotype was seen a few times. The chain uses TRBV7-8 and TRBJ1-2; 8 bases align to TRBD1. The V and J ends lost 3 bases and 4 bases, in that order; junction bases with no gene match: 7. Per germline, CDR1 SGHVS and CDR2 FQNEAQ. The CDR3 consists of 15 residues. The CDR3 loop is CASSFLDREGYGYTF. The CDR3 nucleotides read TGTGCCAGCAGCTTCCTGGACAGGGAGGGCTATGGCTACACCTTC.

This clonotype was picked up many times. The genes are TRBV6-2 or TRBV6-3 and TRBJ1-5; no definite D call. From germline, CDR1 is MNHEY and CDR2 SVGEGT. The CDR3 runs to 13 residues. The V end was cut by 0 bases, the J end by 6 bases, with 6 bases between. The CDR3 region has the DNA TGTGCCAGCAGTTACTCTAAGGTTCAGCCCCAGCATTTT. Amino acids: CASSYSKVQPQHF.

The sample holds a few counts of this clonotype. A read error may explain this, as a much larger clone is one base away. The chain carries TRBV3-1 and TRBJ2-1; TRBD2 matches at 12 bases. The V gene's germline CDR1 is LGHDT and CDR2 YNNKEL (reference sequence). The CDR3 totals 15 residues. The V gene end was trimmed by 2 bases and the J gene end by 10 bases; junction bases not matched to a gene: 6. CDR3 nucleotides: TGTGCCAGCAGCCAACAACTAGCGGGGGGTTACGAGCAGTTCTTC. Translated: CASSQQLAGGYEQFF.

The chain carries TRBV6-1 and TRBJ2-1; 10 positions match TRBD2. The CDR3 is 16 amino acids. CDR1 is MNHNS, CDR2 SASEGT, per germline. V shed 5 bases and J 4 bases; nucleotides not matched to a gene: 8. Here the CDR3 DNA reads TGTGCCAGCAGTAGTTTAGCGGGGGGCCCGTACAATGAGCAGTTCTTC. Protein: CASSSLAGGPYNEQFF.

CDR3 DNA: TGTGCCACCAGTGATGTGGACGGCTATGGCTACACCTTC. Translation: CATSDVDGYGYTF. V is TRBV24-1 and J is TRBJ1-2; D is undetermined. This CDR3 spans 13 amino acids. The germline CDR1 and CDR2 sequences are KGHDR and SFDVKD. V was pared by 3 bases and J by 4 bases, with 8 bases between.

The chain is built from TRBV7-8 and TRBJ2-3, with TRBD2 identical over 9 bases. The CDR3 contains 17 residues. Germline CDR1 reads SGHVS; CDR2 reads FQNEAQ. V was pared by 5 bases and J by 2 bases, with 11 bases of the junction left unmatched. The CDR3 loop reads CASSVWRSGGNTDTQYF. In DNA, the CDR3 is TGTGCCAGCAGCGTCTGGCGGAGCGGGGGGAACACAGATACGCAGTATTTT. Together with reference TRBV7-8 and TRBJ2-3, the CDR3 gives the full variable domain: GAGVSQSPRYKVAKRGQDVALRCDPISGHVSLFWYQQALGQGPEFLTYFQNEAQLDKSGLPSDRFFAERPEGSVSTLKIQRTQQEDSAVYLCASSVWRSGGNTDTQYFGPGTRLTVL.

This clonotype was detected only once. V is TRBV7-2 and J is TRBJ2-7; 7 nucleotides align to TRBD1. The CDR3 has 14 amino acids. CDR1 and CDR2 (germline): SGHTA, FQGNSA. V lost 5 bases and J lost 3; bases outside the gene matches: 7. CDR3 nucleotide sequence: TGTGCCAGCAGCGAATGGGACAGTCGCTACGAGCAGTACTTC. Amino acids: CASSEWDSRYEQYF.

The chain recombines TRBV20-1 with TRBJ2-4; tentatively, D is TRBD1 or TRBD2 (5 bases each). The germline V gene has CDR1 DFQATT and CDR2 SNEGSKA (reference sequence). V was cut by 0 bases and J by 1 base, with 22 bases left in between. The CDR3 is 19 residues long. In DNA, the CDR3 is TGCAGTGCTAGAGATTCCCTAGGATTAGGGGAGCGGGCCAAAAACATTCAGTACTTC. This encodes CSARDSLGLGERAKNIQYF.

In this sample, this clonotype turned up many times. The chain combines TRBV20-1 with TRBJ2-7, with 9 bases lining up with TRBD2. The CDR3 loop spans 14 amino acids. Germline CDR1 is DFQATT and CDR2 is SNEGSKA (reference sequence). With 6 bases clipped from V and 2 bases from J, the junction kept 8 bases outside the gene matches. The CDR3 DNA reads TGCAGTGCCCTTCGACTAGCGGAAGCCTACGAGCAGTACTTC. Translating gives CSALRLAEAYEQYF.

Details on this clonotype: A read error is possible here, since a much larger clone lies one base away. The V call is TRBV20-1, the J call TRBJ2-1, with D possibly TRBD1 on 5 matching bases. The J call may be in error: the DNA end matches TRBJ2-7 better. CDR3 length equals 14 residues. The germline CDR1 and CDR2 sequences are DFQATT and SNEGSKA (reference sequence). The CDR3 loop is CSARGQSFNNEQYF. The CDR3 DNA is TGCAGTGCTAGAGGACAGAGTTTTAACAATGAGCAGTACTTC.

This clonotype was seen a handful of times. This may arise from a read error, as a much more abundant clone is one base away. This chain links TRBV7-9 with TRBJ2-1; no definite D call. Germline V gene data show CDR1 as SEHNR and CDR2 as FQNEAQ (reference sequence). This CDR3 contains 14 residues. This CDR3 reads CASSLVRSNNGQFF. The CDR3 DNA sequence: TGTGCCAGCAGCTTAGTCAGGTCCAACAATGGGCAGTTCTTC.

This clonotype was detected only a few times. A single base separates this from a much larger clone, so it may be a read error. The chain couples TRBV20-1 to TRBJ2-1, with no clear D. The V end lost 1 base, the J end lost 8 bases, and 15 bases lay between the germline ends. This CDR3 has 14 residues. Looked up from germline, CDR1 is DFQATT and CDR2 is SNEGSKA (reference sequence). The CDR3 DNA is TGCAGTGCTAGAGCCCCCAGTTTTTACGATGAGCAGTTCTTC. Translating it yields CSARAPSFYDEQFF.

This clonotype was recorded many times. The chain is built from TRBV11-1 and TRBJ2-2, with D unresolved. The CDR3 has 13 amino acids. Germline CDR1 is SGHAT and CDR2 is FQDESV (reference sequence). V dropped 5 bases and J dropped 7 bases, with 11 bases sitting between them. The CDR3 protein is CASSTKGNGELFF. In DNA, the CDR3 is TGTGCCAGCAGCACAAAGGGTAACGGGGAGCTGTTTTTT.

This clonotype was seen a handful of times. V gene TRBV7-9 combines with J gene TRBJ2-7; 7 nucleotides match TRBD1. Trimming removed 4 bases from V and 3 bases from J; junction bases left unmatched: 9. CDR1 SEHNR and CDR2 FQNEAQ come from the germline V gene (reference sequence). CDR3 length: 15 amino acids. CDR3 sequence (DNA): TGTGCCAGCAGCTCAAGAGACAGGGAGTGCTACGAGCAGTACTTC. It is translated as CASSSRDRECYEQYF.

The genes are TRBV25-1 and TRBJ1-1; D is possibly TRBD1 (5 bases). Per germline, CDR1 MGHDK and CDR2 SYGVNS. The CDR3 extends over 14 amino acids. Trimming took off 4 bases at V and 4 bases at J, with 13 bases between the two ends. The CDR3 nucleotides are TGTGCCAGCAGTGTGTCAGGGTGGCTCACTGAAGCTTTCTTT. Translating gives CASSVSGWLTEAFF.

The chain combines TRBV20-1 with TRBJ2-4; D uncertain. CDR3 length: 12 amino acids. The germline V gene has CDR1 DFQATT and CDR2 SNEGSKA (reference sequence). Trimming pared 2 bases from V and 2 bases from J, leaving 4 bases between. CDR3 in DNA: TGCAGTGCTAGATGGACCAAAAACATTCAGTACTTC. Amino acids: CSARWTKNIQYF.

The genes are TRBV6-5 and TRBJ1-5; D unclear. V dropped 5 bases and J dropped 3 bases, with 5 bases sitting between them. CDR1 is MNHEY and CDR2 is SVGAGI in the germline V gene. The CDR3 is made up of 12 amino acids. The CDR3 DNA reads as TGTGCCAGCAGTACCCTCAATCAGCCCCAGCATTTT. This encodes CASSTLNQPQHF.

At least ten counts were recorded for this clonotype. This chain joins TRBV11-2 and TRBJ2-1; the match to TRBD1 covers 9 bases. The CDR3 runs to 14 residues. Trimming took 5 bases from V and 6 from J; bases not matched to a gene: 5. Germline values: CDR1 SGHAT, CDR2 FQNNGV. CDR3 coding DNA: TGTGCCAGCAGCCGGGACAGGGCTCCCAATGAGCAGTTCTTC. Amino acid sequence: CASSRDRAPNEQFF.

This clonotype was picked up many times. At one boundary the junction diverges from the germline segment, which might be a read error. CDR3 nucleotides: TGCAGTGCTGGAGATGCCGGGGGGACTGAAGCTTTCTTT. As protein: CSAGDAGGTEAFF. The chain links TRBV20-1 to TRBJ1-1; D possibly corresponds to TRBD1 (5 bases). The CDR3 is 13 amino acids. Germline-derived CDR1 and CDR2 are DFQATT and SNEGSKA (reference sequence).

This chain links TRBV2 with TRBJ2-2, with D perhaps given as TRBD1 or TRBD2 (7 bases each). The CDR3 is made up of 15 amino acids. Trimming removed 5 bases from V and 4 bases from J, with 14 bases in between. Germline CDR1 is SNHLY and CDR2 is FYNNEI. CDR3 sequence (DNA): TGTGCCAGCAGTCCAGGGGGAGGGAGCACCGGGGAGCTGTTTTTT. Translated, it gives CASSPGGGSTGELFF.

This clonotype was found a few times. The rearrangement uses TRBV7-2 and TRBJ1-3; no reliable D call. The CDR3 spans 12 residues. Germline loops: CDR1 SGHTA, CDR2 FQGNSA. V gave up 1 base and J gave up 5 bases, with 3 bases separating them. The CDR3 DNA reads as TGTGCCAGCAGCTTAGAGCGAAACACCATATATTTT. This sequence encodes CASSLERNTIYF. Full variable domain (missing parts from reference TRBV7-2 and TRBJ1-3): GAGVSQSPSNKVTEKGKDVELRCDPISGHTALYWYRQSLGQGLEFLIYFQGNSAPDKSGLPSDRFSAERTGGSVSTLTIQRTQQEDSAVYLCASSLERNTIYFGEGSWLTVV.

Points on this clonotype: Just one base apart from a much larger clone, this may be a read error. The V and J genes are TRBV29-1 and TRBJ2-5; 7 nucleotides line up with TRBD2. CDR3 length equals 12 residues. The J segment lost 11 bases and the V segment lost 0 bases, leaving 6 bases of the junction unmatched. Germline assignment: CDR1 SQVTM and CDR2 ANQGSEA. The chain's CDR3 is CSVEELVGGQYF. CDR3 bases: TGCAGCGTTGAAGAACTCGTCGGGGGGCAGTACTTC.